These 21 T cell receptor beta chains originate from one sample sequenced in a study of T cell responses to AZD1222 COVID-19 vaccine. Profiling relied on immunoSEQ multiplex PCR, and the TCRdb table lists in-frame clones only, not all of them. The profile shows some 81,000 clones, roughly 85% of them singletons. The sequencing used peripheral blood, collected 28 days after the second AZD1222 dose. Receptors were obtained from an adult who received the AZD1222 COVID-19 vaccine.

V and J are TRBV15 and TRBJ2-1; D is ambiguous. With 0 bases removed from V and 0 bases from J, the gap between germline ends came to 9 bases. Germline values: CDR1 LNHNV, CDR2 YYDKDF (reference sequence). This CDR3 region has 16 residues. CDR3 sequence (DNA): TGTGCCACCAGCAGAGATTTAGATAGCTCCTACAATGAGCAGTTCTTC. This codes for CATSRDLDSSYNEQFF.

The chain couples TRBV2 to TRBJ1-6; D is ambiguous. CDR3 length: 15 amino acids. V shed 6 bases and J shed 0 bases, with 9 bases lying between them. Germline V gene lookup returns CDR1 SNHLY and CDR2 FYNNEI. The CDR3 is CASSGTSSYNSPLHF. CDR3 bases: TGTGCCAGCAGCGGCACGAGCTCCTATAATTCACCCCTCCACTTT. The complete variable domain, with remaining parts taken from reference TRBV2 and TRBJ1-6, reads EPEVTQTPSHQVTQMGQEVILRCVPISNHLYFYWYRQILGQKVEFLVSFYNNEISEKSEIFDDQFSVERPDGSNFTLKIRSTKLEDSAMYFCASSGTSSYNSPLHFGNGTRLTVT.

This chain uses TRBV3-1 (or the pseudogene TRBV3-2) with TRBJ2-3, with TRBD1 matching over 7 bases. V shed 6 bases, J shed 2 bases, and the junction held 8 bases outside the gene matches. The CDR3 has 15 residues. CDR1 and CDR2 from the germline V gene are LGHDT and YNNKEL (reference sequence). The CDR3 loop reads CASRPTGWNTDTQYF. Written as DNA, the CDR3 is TGTGCCAGCAGGCCGACAGGGTGGAACACAGATACGCAGTATTTT.

This clone was observed once. This chain links TRBV18 with TRBJ1-1, with 10 positions matching TRBD1. Germline loops: CDR1 KGHSH, CDR2 LQKENI. Trimming removed 3 bases from V and 3 bases from J; junction bases left unmatched: 4. The CDR3 totals 15 residues. The CDR3 DNA reads as TGTGCCAGCTCACCGACAGGGGGCGAAGACACTGAAGCTTTCTTT. Translating gives CASSPTGGEDTEAFF.

The chain has TRBV5-1 and TRBJ2-7, with D maybe TRBD2 (5 bases). CDR1 is SGHRS and CDR2 is YFSETQ in the germline V gene. The CDR3 length is 11 residues. Deletions cut 7 bases from V and 7 bases from J, with 12 bases between. The CDR3 bases are TGCGCCAGCCGAGGAACTAGTGAGCAGTACTTC. It encodes CASRGTSEQYF.

The chain has TRBV28 and TRBJ1-2, with D tentatively TRBD1 (5 bases). This CDR3 spans 17 amino acids. V gave up 1 base and J gave up 3 bases, with 18 bases separating them. CDR1 MDHEN and CDR2 SYDVKM come from the germline V gene. This CDR3 is CASSLLVQLGGDYGYTF. The DNA of the CDR3 is TGTGCCAGCAGTTTATTAGTCCAGCTGGGGGGGGACTATGGCTACACCTTC.

The chain employs TRBV27 and TRBJ2-2; possible D gene TRBD2, 5 bases. This CDR3 has 16 amino acids. Germline V CDR1 and CDR2: MNHEY, SMNVEV (reference sequence). The V end was cut by 5 bases, the J end by 4 bases, with 17 bases between. The CDR3 is CASSPTRTERTGELFF. The CDR3 region has the DNA TGTGCCAGCAGTCCGACCCGGACTGAACGCACCGGGGAGCTGTTTTTT.

This sequence joins TRBV7-2 and TRBJ2-1; 10 bases fit TRBD2. With 2 bases clipped from V and 7 bases from J, the junction kept 8 bases outside the gene matches. The CDR3 has 16 residues. Germline V lookup: CDR1 SGHTA, CDR2 FQGNSA. CDR3 region: CASSLRPTSGLNEQFF. CDR3 DNA: TGTGCCAGCAGCTTAAGGCCGACTAGCGGGTTGAATGAGCAGTTCTTC.

The gene calls are TRBV5-1 and TRBJ2-5; D is uncertain. Germline CDR1 SGHRS, CDR2 YFSETQ. The V and J ends lost 0 bases and 1 base respectively, with 7 bases between them. The CDR3 consists of 14 residues. The chain's CDR3 is CASSLGVIQETQYF. DNA of the CDR3: TGCGCCAGCAGCTTGGGGGTTATCCAAGAGACCCAGTACTTC.

This clone was seen only once. The V call is TRBV6-2 or TRBV6-3, the J call TRBJ2-4, with TRBD2 as a possible D gene (5 bases). Looked up from germline, CDR1 is MNHEY and CDR2 is SVGEGT. V was pared by 4 bases and J by 0 bases, with 10 bases between. The CDR3 length is 15 residues. The CDR3 sequence: CASSSLALAKNIQYF. The CDR3 nucleotides are TGTGCCAGCAGTTCTCTAGCTCTAGCCAAAAACATTCAGTACTTC.

This chain links TRBV27 with TRBJ1-5; D is unclear. CDR1 and CDR2 (germline): MNHEY, SMNVEV (reference sequence). Trimming took off 0 bases at V and 0 bases at J, with 18 bases between the two ends. The CDR3 has 19 residues. Here the CDR3 DNA reads TGTGCCAGCAGTTTATCGATACCCAGAGGGCGATATAGCAATCAGCCCCAGCATTTT. Translation gives CASSLSIPRGRYSNQPQHF.

Details on this clone: Different DNA sequences within this sample yield the same CDR3. The V gene is TRBV7-2, the J gene TRBJ2-7; 7 bases match TRBD1. Trimming at V came to 3 bases and at J to 2 bases, leaving 1 base not matched to a gene. The CDR3 has 13 amino acids. Germline CDR1 reads SGHTA; CDR2 reads FQGNSA. CDR3 loop: CASSLGTAYEQYF. The CDR3 bases are TGTGCCAGCAGCTTGGGGACAGCCTACGAGCAGTACTTC.

The chain has TRBV6-2 or TRBV6-3 and TRBJ2-5; 7 bases are a match to TRBD1. The CDR3 has 15 amino acids. J was trimmed by 7 bases and V by 5 bases; bases with no gene match: 13. Germline CDR1 MNHEY, CDR2 SVGEGT. DNA for the CDR3: TGTGCCAGCAGTATGACAGGGTACGGTTTGGGGACCCAGTACTTC. Translated, it gives CASSMTGYGLGTQYF.

The chain combines TRBV6-6 with TRBJ1-3; D unresolved. Germline V CDR1 and CDR2: MNHNY, SVGAGI (reference sequence). This CDR3 has 16 residues. Trimming stripped 0 bases from V and 0 bases from J, with 9 bases between. The CDR3 DNA reads as TGTGCCAGCAGTTACTCGAGCGCACGCTCTGGAAACACCATATATTTT. Translation: CASSYSSARSGNTIYF.

The chain employs TRBV5-4 and TRBJ2-7, with D possibly TRBD2 on 6 matching bases. Deletions cut 1 base from V and 4 bases from J, with 9 bases between. Germline values: CDR1 SGHNT, CDR2 YYREEE (reference sequence). The CDR3 has 13 amino acids. CDR3 amino acids: CASSLRGVYEQYF. Here the CDR3 DNA reads TGTGCCAGCAGCTTGCGCGGGGTATACGAGCAGTACTTC.

The chain uses TRBV5-1 and TRBJ1-2; 9 bases align to TRBD1. J lost 5 bases, V lost 3 bases, and 8 bases had no gene match. The CDR3 length is 15 residues. Germline V lookup: CDR1 SGHRS, CDR2 YFSETQ. This chain's CDR3 is CASSSTGGEWYGYTF. CDR3 bases: TGCGCCAGCAGCTCGACAGGGGGAGAATGGTATGGCTACACCTTC.

V and J are TRBV9 and TRBJ1-2, with a weak D call TRBD1 (5 bases). Germline V gene sequence: CDR1 SGDLS, CDR2 YYNGEE. Trimming took 4 bases from V and 3 from J, leaving 16 bases between them. The length of the CDR3 is 15 residues. The CDR3 nucleotides read TGTGCCAGCAGCCCCAGTGGCAGGGATTACTATGGCTACACCTTC. Encoded protein: CASSPSGRDYYGYTF.

V and J are TRBV5-1 and TRBJ2-7; 8 bases map to TRBD1. Germline-derived CDR1 and CDR2 are SGHRS and YFSETQ. After removal of 4 bases from V and 3 bases from J, the junction contained 9 bases not matched to a gene. The length of the CDR3 is 15 residues. This CDR3 reads CASSRDRDRYYEQYF. The CDR3 DNA reads as TGCGCCAGCAGCAGGGACCGGGACAGGTACTACGAGCAGTACTTC.

This chain joins TRBV27 and TRBJ1-3; 7 bases line up with TRBD1. Germline V gene lookup returns CDR1 MNHEY and CDR2 SMNVEV (reference sequence). Unmatched junction bases numbered 18, after V lost 5 bases and J lost 2 bases. The CDR3 length is 19 residues. CDR3 sequence reads: CASSPRPGQRNMTGNTIYF. The CDR3 DNA sequence: TGTGCCAGCAGTCCACGCCCGGGACAGAGGAATATGACTGGAAACACCATATATTTT.

This clone was counted only a few times. The chain combines TRBV28 with TRBJ1-6; TRBD1 is a possible D gene (5 bases). The CDR3 has 14 residues. Trimming left V 3 bases short and J 9 bases short, with 12 bases between. Germline CDR1 is MDHEN and CDR2 is SYDVKM. In DNA form, the CDR3 reads TGTGCCAGCAGTTTTGGGGGAGGAGGTTCACCCCTCCACTTT. Its translation is CASSFGGGGSPLHF.

The J gene is TRBJ2-2, the V gene TRBV2; weak D call: TRBD1 (6 bases). Germline CDR1 is SNHLY and CDR2 is FYNNEI. The CDR3 is 15 residues long. V dropped 5 bases and J dropped 0 bases, with 10 bases sitting between them. The CDR3 coding sequence is TGTGCCAGCAGTAAGGGGGTAACGAACACCGGGGAGCTGTTTTTT. Translated, it gives CASSKGVTNTGELFF.